The rows below give T cell receptor beta chains drawn from one sample of a study of shared clonotypes between healthy human individuals. Some clones are missing from TCRdb's copy, which holds only in-frame ones; the method was immunoSEQ multiplex PCR. The sample records approximately 320,000 clones, over 65% being singletons. Sequenced material: memory CD4+ T cells sorted from blood. These receptors originate from a man under 40 in good health. CDR3s include the opening cysteine and the closing phenylalanine or tryptophan. D genes are given only for firm matches. Clone size is given for some rows only: seen once, a few or many times, or a class if the clone is expanded.

j_call: TRBJ2-2
clone_size: .
v_call: TRBV27
d_call: .
cdr3_length: 14
cdr3_aa: CASRTGLNTGELFF
cdr3_nt: TGTGCCAGCAGGACAGGATTGAACACCGGGGAGCTGTTTTTT

j_call: TRBJ2-7
clone_size: .
v_call: TRBV5-1
d_call: .
cdr3_length: 15
cdr3_aa: CASSLFGGLEYEQYF
cdr3_nt: TGCGCCAGCAGCTTGTTTGGGGGGCTGGAGTACGAGCAGTACTTC

j_call: TRBJ1-5
clone_size: .
v_call: TRBV9
d_call: .
cdr3_length: 13
cdr3_aa: CASSVSPNQPQHF
cdr3_nt: TGTGCCAGCAGCGTCAGCCCCAATCAGCCCCAGCATTTT

j_call: TRBJ1-1
clone_size: .
v_call: TRBV28
d_call: TRBD1
cdr3_length: 12
cdr3_aa: CASRDSITEAFF
cdr3_nt: TGTGCCAGCCGGGACAGCATCACTGAAGCTTTCTTT

j_call: TRBJ2-5
clone_size: .
v_call: TRBV11-2
d_call: .
cdr3_length: 15
cdr3_aa: CASSLHRGAGETQYF
cdr3_nt: TGTGCCAGCAGCCTCCACAGGGGAGCGGGGGAGACCCAGTACTTC

j_call: TRBJ2-3
clone_size: .
v_call: TRBV28
d_call: .
cdr3_length: 13
cdr3_aa: CASSLPTRDTQYF
cdr3_nt: TGTGCCAGCAGTTTACCCACCAGGGATACGCAGTATTTT

j_call: TRBJ2-3
clone_size: few
v_call: TRBV7-3
d_call: .
cdr3_length: 14
cdr3_aa: CASSLGLGGDTQYF
cdr3_nt: TGTGCCAGCAGCTTAGGCCTAGGGGGGGATACGCAGTATTTT

j_call: TRBJ1-2
clone_size: .
v_call: TRBV6-5
d_call: TRBD1
cdr3_length: 15
cdr3_aa: CASSYKGTATYGYTF
cdr3_nt: TGTGCCAGCAGTTATAAGGGGACAGCCACCTATGGCTACACCTTC

j_call: TRBJ2-1
clone_size: once
v_call: TRBV11-1
d_call: .
cdr3_length: 12
cdr3_aa: CASSFLRNEQFF
cdr3_nt: TGTGCCAGCAGCTTCCTACGCAATGAGCAGTTCTTC

j_call: TRBJ2-3
clone_size: few
v_call: TRBV14
d_call: .
cdr3_length: 14
cdr3_aa: CASSQDRDTDTQYF
cdr3_nt: TGTGCCAGCAGCCAAGATCGAGACACAGATACGCAGTATTTT

j_call: TRBJ2-1
clone_size: few
v_call: TRBV4-1
d_call: .
cdr3_length: 15
cdr3_aa: CASSPAEGTYNEQFF
cdr3_nt: TGCGCCAGCAGCCCCGCTGAGGGGACGTACAATGAGCAGTTCTTC

j_call: TRBJ2-1
clone_size: .
v_call: TRBV19
d_call: TRBD2
cdr3_length: 15
cdr3_aa: CASSIQGGRRYEQFF
cdr3_nt: TGTGCCAGTAGTATCCAAGGCGGGAGGAGATATGAGCAGTTCTTC

j_call: TRBJ2-1
clone_size: .
v_call: TRBV7-9
d_call: .
cdr3_length: 14
cdr3_aa: CASSLDAGRNEQFF
cdr3_nt: TGTGCCAGCAGCTTAGACGCAGGGCGCAATGAGCAGTTCTTC

j_call: TRBJ1-1
clone_size: once
v_call: TRBV2
d_call: TRBD1
cdr3_length: 16
cdr3_aa: CASSWGLQGADTEAFF
cdr3_nt: TGTGCCAGCTCCTGGGGCTTACAGGGGGCGGACACTGAAGCTTTCTTT

j_call: TRBJ2-1
clone_size: .
v_call: TRBV27
d_call: TRBD2
cdr3_length: 14
cdr3_aa: CASRAGVTFNEQFF
cdr3_nt: TGTGCCAGCAGAGCGGGAGTTACTTTCAATGAGCAGTTCTTC

j_call: TRBJ2-1
clone_size: .
v_call: TRBV9
d_call: TRBD2
cdr3_length: 16
cdr3_aa: CASSRSGRASYNEQFF
cdr3_nt: TGTGCCAGCAGCCGCAGCGGGAGGGCGTCCTACAATGAGCAGTTCTTC

j_call: TRBJ2-7
clone_size: .
v_call: TRBV27
d_call: TRBD1
cdr3_length: 18
cdr3_aa: CASSLSGGADGMFYEQYF
cdr3_nt: TGTGCCAGCAGTTTATCAGGGGGCGCCGATGGTATGTTCTACGAGCAGTACTTC

j_call: TRBJ2-1
clone_size: .
v_call: TRBV25-1
d_call: TRBD2
cdr3_length: 16
cdr3_aa: CASSERTSGTYNEQFF
cdr3_nt: TGTGCCAGCAGCGAAAGGACTAGCGGGACCTACAATGAGCAGTTCTTC

j_call: TRBJ2-7
clone_size: .
v_call: TRBV5-4
d_call: .
cdr3_length: 13
cdr3_aa: CASSLGSNYEQYF
cdr3_nt: TGTGCCAGCAGCCTGGGATCCAACTACGAGCAGTACTTC

j_call: TRBJ2-3
clone_size: .
v_call: TRBV25-1
d_call: .
cdr3_length: 18
cdr3_aa: CASSESGLLGHQSDTQYF
cdr3_nt: TGTGCCAGCAGTGAATCCGGCTTGCTGGGACACCAAAGCGATACGCAGTATTTT